The 13 T cell receptor beta chains given below trace back to one sample, sequenced in a study of blood T cell repertoires in COVID-19. Only in-frame clones appear in the TCRdb table, and some are missing; sequencing was by immunoSEQ multiplex PCR. The table includes approximately 220,000 clones, over 75% detected once. The sequenced sample consisted of peripheral blood. These receptors all stem from a woman over 75 with acute or convalescent COVID-19.

The chain has TRBV4-1 and TRBJ1-5, with D perhaps TRBD1 (5 bases). The CDR3 is 16 amino acids. CDR1 MGHRA and CDR2 YSYEKL come from the germline V gene. Trimming stripped 0 bases from V and 5 bases from J, with 14 bases between. The DNA for the CDR3 is TGCGCCAGCAGCCAAGATCAAGCAGGGTACTATCAGCCCCAGCATTTT. Translation gives CASSQDQAGYYQPQHF.

This chain connects TRBV20-1 to TRBJ1-2; no clear D gene. The V gene lost 1 base and the J gene lost 6 bases, with 6 bases spanning the gap. Germline lookup yields CDR1 DFQATT and CDR2 SNEGSKA (reference sequence). The CDR3 is 11 amino acids. CDR3 region: CSARAANGYTF. The CDR3 DNA follows: TGCAGTGCTAGAGCCGCGAATGGCTACACCTTC.

The chain joins TRBV5-4 to TRBJ1-2; D unclear. CDR3 size: 13 residues. V was clipped by 0 bases and J by 7 bases, with 10 bases between them. Germline CDR1 and CDR2: SGHNT and YYREEE (reference sequence). The CDR3 is CASSLDSFSGYTF. The CDR3, as DNA: TGTGCCAGCAGCTTGGACAGTTTCTCTGGCTACACCTTC.

The CDR3 loop reads CASSPTSGSTDTQYF. The DNA for the CDR3 is TGCGCCAGCAGCCCAACTAGCGGGAGCACAGATACGCAGTATTTT. This rearrangement joins TRBV5-1 to TRBJ2-3; TRBD2 matches 9 bases. This CDR3 is 15 amino acids long. V lost 4 bases and J lost 0; bases outside the gene matches: 3. Germline CDR1 is SGHRS and CDR2 is YFSETQ.

A single count supports this clone. The DNA for the CDR3 is TGCGCCAGCAGCTTGCGTTCTCAAGAGACCCAGTACTTC. It is translated as CASSLRSQETQYF. The genes are TRBV5-1 and TRBJ2-5, with D unclear. The CDR3 covers 13 residues. V was trimmed by 1 base and J by 2 bases, leaving 6 bases between them. In germline, CDR1 is SGHRS, CDR2 YFSETQ.

The chain couples TRBV19 to TRBJ2-3, with 8 bases that match TRBD2. V was clipped by 4 bases and J by 0 bases; unmatched bases: 3. Germline CDR1 is LNHDA and CDR2 is SQIVND (reference sequence). This CDR3 is built from 15 residues. CDR3 sequence reads: CASSTTSGSTDTQYF. As DNA, the CDR3 is TGTGCCAGTAGTACTACTAGCGGCAGCACAGATACGCAGTATTTT.

This sequence joins TRBV6-6 and TRBJ1-5; 8 bases are a match to TRBD1. Trimming took 2 bases from V and 9 from J; bases not matched to a gene: 6. Germline assignment: CDR1 MNHNY and CDR2 SVGAGI (reference sequence). This CDR3 has 14 residues. The CDR3 is CASSYPDRERPQHF. As DNA, the CDR3 is TGTGCCAGCAGTTACCCGGACAGGGAAAGGCCCCAGCATTTT.

The CDR3 region is CASRRGIGTEAFF. The CDR3 DNA sequence: TGTGCCAGCAGAAGAGGGATTGGCACTGAAGCTTTCTTT. The rearrangement joins TRBV6-5 to TRBJ1-1; D is uncertain. CDR3 length: 13 amino acids. V lost 6 bases and J 4 bases, leaving 12 bases between the germline ends. Germline CDR1 reads MNHEY; CDR2 reads SVGAGI.

The chain uses TRBV28 and TRBJ1-1, with 7 bases that match TRBD1. The germline CDR1 and CDR2 sequences are MDHEN and SYDVKM. This CDR3 is 19 amino acids long. V trimming: 2 bases; J trimming: 4 bases; junction bases outside the gene matches: 19. CDR3 sequence: CASSLGTGWRVRGPTEAFF. The CDR3 region has the DNA TGTGCCAGCAGTTTAGGGACCGGCTGGAGGGTGAGGGGGCCCACTGAAGCTTTCTTT.

This sequence joins TRBV9 and TRBJ2-5, with TRBD2 matching 9 bases. The V gene end was trimmed by 3 bases and the J gene end by 1 base; junction bases not matched to a gene: 4. The CDR3 extends over 15 amino acids. The germline CDR1 and CDR2 sequences are SGDLS and YYNGEE. The CDR3 sequence: CASSGVAGAQETQYF. As DNA, the CDR3 is TGTGCCAGCAGCGGTGTAGCGGGGGCCCAAGAGACCCAGTACTTC.

The CDR3 bases are TGTGCCAGCAGCGTAGGGCGGGAGCGGGCAGATACGCAGTATTTT. Translation: CASSVGRERADTQYF. The chain joins TRBV9 to TRBJ2-3; 7 nucleotides align to TRBD2. V trimming: 0 bases; J trimming: 4 bases; junction bases outside the gene matches: 5. CDR1 is SGDLS and CDR2 is YYNGEE in the germline V gene. CDR3 length: 15 residues.

The chain links TRBV27 to TRBJ1-4; D ambiguous. CDR1 is MNHEY, CDR2 SMNVEV, per germline (reference sequence). Deletions cut 3 bases from V and 8 bases from J, with 13 bases between. The CDR3 consists of 14 residues. CDR3 loop: CASSLGGFGEKLFF. The DNA of the CDR3 is TGTGCCAGCAGTTTGGGAGGGTTTGGCGAAAAACTGTTTTTT.

The chain links TRBV18 to TRBJ2-7; 11 bases match TRBD1. J gave up 5 bases and V 3 bases, and 15 bases lay outside the gene matches. The germline V gene encodes CDR1 KGHSH and CDR2 LQKENI. The CDR3 is 18 amino acids. CDR3 in DNA: TGTGCCAGCTCACCCAACGGACCGGCTGGACAGGGGGCCAACGAGCAGTACTTC. Amino acids: CASSPNGPAGQGANEQYF.